The text below deals with one T cell receptor (beta chain). The count of this clone is one. It has no known antigen specificity. Base-call qualities are not available, and no considerably larger clone is one nucleotide away. Another Seattle source contributed samples from volunteer blood donors who had recovered from COVID-19. Collaborating institutions collected whole blood in K2EDTA tubes following their own protocols. For TCRbeta analysis, collaborators shipped samples in one of three forms: frozen whole blood, isolated PBMCs, or DNA extracted from either of those sample types. TCRbeta CDR3 regions were amplified from genomic DNA using the immunoSEQ Assay, a bias-controlled multiplex PCR. The source study handled its data this way. The number of nucleated cells in each sample was estimated from the amplification of reference gene primers within the assay. To quantify the absolute abundance of each unique TCRbeta CDR3 rearrangement, sequence reads were collapsed and filtered. For each sample, productive Simpson clonality was calculated as the square root of Simpson's diversity index over productive rearrangements. Not all clones reach the TCRdb copy of this immuneACCESS table, which keeps in-frame sequences only. Checked studies attribute under half of the gap to unresolved V genes and leave the rest unexplained. That table furnishes V, J and clone size, whereas the DNA furnished D and trimming. This sample gives hundreds of thousands of clones in total; about 80% of them show up just once. The ten biggest clones cover more than 8% of the sample.

CDR1 and CDR2 (LNHDA, SQIVND) derive from the germline V gene (reference sequence). The CDR3 numbers 15 residues from cysteine through phenylalanine. CDR3 DNA is the only sequence kept; it has 45 bases, read in frame from the first base. V trim: 4 bases; J trim: 5 bases; unmatched bases: 10. The sample is drawn from a study of blood T cell repertoires in COVID-19 (dated by TCRdb to about 2020). As for the study more broadly: Samples covering the acute and convalescent phases of COVID-19 were provided by collaborators in the United States, Italy and Spain. The material from the prospective study consisted of cDNA or gDNA derived from T cells, B-cell-depleted T cells, or PBMCs. Subjects who had been exposed to COVID-19, were actively infected with it, or had recovered from it provided the deeply sampled blood TCRbeta repertoires that made up the dataset. The repertoires were released in a freely available public database intended as a resource for research on the immune response to SARS-CoV-2. The samples were drawn from the first 160 participants of the ongoing ImmuneRACE study and from 1,254 subjects provided by 6 global collaborators. The sample metadata nearly always contained a de-identified subject ID, COVID-19 status, age in years and sex. Where HLA class I and class II types were available, the types were taken from metadata supplied by the sample provider, not from assay-based typing. Broad study findings and their caveats: The quantity of clinical and demographic metadata differed by source and by participant and was supplied without curation.

The chain links TRBV19 with TRBJ2-5, and 7 junctional nucleotides match TRBD2. The sample consisted of peripheral blood. This receptor was obtained from a woman between 45 and 60 years old who had recovered from COVID-19. DNA sequence: TGTGCCAGTAGTACCCGGCGGGGGTCTCGGGAGACCCAGTACTTC. Its translation is CASSTRRGSRETQYF. Where the CDR3 stops, the reference TRBV19 and TRBJ2-5 genes take over; the full variable domain is DGGITQSPKYLFRKEGQNVTLSCEQNLNHDAMYWYRQDPGQGLRLIYYSQIVNDFQKGDIAEGYSVSREKKESFPLTVTSAQKNPTAFYLCASSTRRGSRETQYFGPGTRLLVL.